This T cell receptor beta chain was sequenced during a study of T-cell reconstitution after alpha-beta-depleted transplantation in children. General study results and limits: About two months after transplant, alpha-beta T cells reportedly came from several hundred expanded graft clones. Diversity of TCRbeta at day 60 was high in some patients, arising from surviving recipient T cells and thymic progenitors. By one year post-transplant, T-cell counts and diversity largely arose from T cells that were newly produced.

V was cut by 0 bases and J by 3 bases, with 10 bases left in between. CDR1 is SGHRS, CDR2 YFSETQ, per germline. The CDR3 contains 14 residues. A remark on this clonotype: Its antigen remains unknown.

Preparation of the TCRbeta library used unique molecular identifiers. TCRdb itself ran the PCR reads through MiXCR, one entry per CDR3 protein. The table includes over 80,000 distinct CDR3 sequences, about a quarter detected once. This material consisted of PBMCs, taken before TCRalphabeta/CD19-depleted stem cell transplant. The genes are TRBV5-1 and TRBJ2-7; D perhaps matches TRBD1 (6 bases). The TCR was taken from a boy aged 2 to 10 with acute lymphoblastic leukemia, due to receive a stem cell transplant. The CDR3 DNA follows: TGCGCCAGCAGCTTGGAAGGACAGAACTACGAGCAGTACTTC. It is translated as CASSLEGQNYEQYF.